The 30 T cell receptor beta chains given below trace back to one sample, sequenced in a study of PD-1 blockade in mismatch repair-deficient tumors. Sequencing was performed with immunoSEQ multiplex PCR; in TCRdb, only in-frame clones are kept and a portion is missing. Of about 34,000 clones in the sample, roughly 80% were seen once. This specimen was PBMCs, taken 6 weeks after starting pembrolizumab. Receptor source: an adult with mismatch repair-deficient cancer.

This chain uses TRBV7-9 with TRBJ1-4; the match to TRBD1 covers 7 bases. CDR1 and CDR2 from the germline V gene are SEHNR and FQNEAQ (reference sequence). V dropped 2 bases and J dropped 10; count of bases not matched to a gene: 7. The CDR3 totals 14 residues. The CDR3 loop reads CASSLQGGGGKLFF. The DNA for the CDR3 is TGTGCCAGCAGCTTACAGGGGGGTGGGGGAAAACTGTTTTTT.

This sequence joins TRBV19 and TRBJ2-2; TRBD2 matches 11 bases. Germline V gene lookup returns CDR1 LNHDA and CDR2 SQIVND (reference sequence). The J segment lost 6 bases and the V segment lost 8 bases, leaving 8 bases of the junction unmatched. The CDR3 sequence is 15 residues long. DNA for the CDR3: TGTGCCAGTTTTAGCGGGAGGGCGGGGCCCGGGGAGCTGTTTTTT. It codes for CASFSGRAGPGELFF.

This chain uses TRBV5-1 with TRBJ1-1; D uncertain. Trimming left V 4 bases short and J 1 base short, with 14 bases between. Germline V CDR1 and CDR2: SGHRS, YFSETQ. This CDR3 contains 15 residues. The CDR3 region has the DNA TGCGCCAGCAGCAACCCGGGTATTCGGAACACTGAAGCTTTCTTT. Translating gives CASSNPGIRNTEAFF.

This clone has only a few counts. The CDR3: CASSPGLADDYEQYF. For the CDR3, the DNA is TGCGCCAGCAGCCCGGGACTAGCGGACGACTACGAGCAGTACTTC. V is TRBV5-1 and J is TRBJ2-7; TRBD2 agrees at 11 bases. This CDR3 comprises 15 residues. The V and J ends lost 4 bases and 3 bases, in that order; junction bases with no gene match: 6. Germline values: CDR1 SGHRS, CDR2 YFSETQ.

CDR3 region: CASSRPGQGGYGYTF. DNA of the CDR3: TGTGCCAGCAGTCGCCCGGGACAGGGAGGCTATGGCTACACCTTC. V and J are TRBV11-3 and TRBJ1-2; 9 bases are a match to TRBD1. Trimming cost V 6 bases and J 4 bases; bases outside gene matches: 9. The CDR3 length is 15 residues. Germline loops: CDR1 SGHNT, CDR2 YENEEA.

CDR3 in amino acids: CASSEQGYINQPQHF. The CDR3 DNA sequence: TGTGCCAGCAGTGAACAGGGGTATATCAATCAGCCCCAGCATTTT. The chain has TRBV28 and TRBJ1-5; TRBD1 matches 7 bases. Looked up from germline, CDR1 is MDHEN and CDR2 is SYDVKM. V gave up 5 bases and J gave up 3 bases; unmatched junction bases: 7. This CDR3 is built from 15 residues.

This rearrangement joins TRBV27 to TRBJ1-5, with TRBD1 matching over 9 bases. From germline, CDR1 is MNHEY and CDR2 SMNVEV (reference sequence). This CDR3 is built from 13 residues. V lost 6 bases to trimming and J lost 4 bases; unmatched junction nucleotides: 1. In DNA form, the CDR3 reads TGTGCCAGCAGCGGACAGGGGAATCAGCCCCAGCATTTT. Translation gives CASSGQGNQPQHF.

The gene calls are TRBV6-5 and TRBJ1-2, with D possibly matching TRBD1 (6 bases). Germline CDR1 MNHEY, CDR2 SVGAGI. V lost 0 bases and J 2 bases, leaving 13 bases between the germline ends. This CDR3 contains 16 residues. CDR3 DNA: TGTGCCAGCAGTTACTCGGAGGGGGGGGTGAACTATGGCTACACCTTC. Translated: CASSYSEGGVNYGYTF.

The CDR3 DNA sequence: TGTGCCAGCAGGTTCCGAACAGGGGGCAATGAGCAGTTCTTC. Encoded protein: CASRFRTGGNEQFF. J is TRBJ2-1 and V is TRBV28; 8 bases match TRBD1. J lost 6 bases, V lost 6 bases, and 7 bases had no gene match. CDR3 length: 14 amino acids. Germline V lookup: CDR1 MDHEN, CDR2 SYDVKM.

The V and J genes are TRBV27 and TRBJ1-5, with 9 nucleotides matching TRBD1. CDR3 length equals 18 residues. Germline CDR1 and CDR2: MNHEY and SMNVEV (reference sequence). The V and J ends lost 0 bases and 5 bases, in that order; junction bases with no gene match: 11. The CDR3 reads CASSLSARDRVSDQPQHF. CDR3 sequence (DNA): TGTGCCAGCAGTTTATCGGCCCGGGACAGGGTGAGTGATCAGCCCCAGCATTTT.

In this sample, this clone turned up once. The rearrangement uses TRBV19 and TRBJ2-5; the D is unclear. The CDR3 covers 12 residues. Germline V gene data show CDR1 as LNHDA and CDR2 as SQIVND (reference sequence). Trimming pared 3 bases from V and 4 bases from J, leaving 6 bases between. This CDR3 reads CASSIGGETQYF. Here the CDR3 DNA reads TGTGCCAGTAGTATTGGCGGAGAGACCCAGTACTTC.

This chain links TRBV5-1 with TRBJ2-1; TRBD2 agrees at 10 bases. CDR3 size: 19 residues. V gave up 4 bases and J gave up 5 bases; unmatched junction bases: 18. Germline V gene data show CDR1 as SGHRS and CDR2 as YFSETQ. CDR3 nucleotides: TGCGCCAGCAGCAACGGACTAGCGGCATCACCCTTCCCCGACAATGAGCAGTTCTTC. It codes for CASSNGLAASPFPDNEQFF.

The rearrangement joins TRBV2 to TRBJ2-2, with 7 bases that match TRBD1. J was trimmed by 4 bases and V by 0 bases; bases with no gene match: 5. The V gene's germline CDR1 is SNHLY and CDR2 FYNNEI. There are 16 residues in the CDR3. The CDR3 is CASSEAGGPGTGELFF. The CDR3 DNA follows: TGTGCCAGCAGTGAAGCAGGGGGCCCGGGCACCGGGGAGCTGTTTTTT.

CDR3 in amino acids: CASTGTSGMRGRNEQFF. In DNA form, the CDR3 reads TGCGCCAGCACCGGGACTAGCGGGATGCGGGGTAGGAATGAGCAGTTCTTC. The rearrangement joins TRBV5-1 to TRBJ2-1, with 13 positions matching TRBD2. The CDR3 contains 17 residues. Germline V CDR1 and CDR2: SGHRS, YFSETQ. Trimming cost V 6 bases and J 7 bases; bases outside gene matches: 13.

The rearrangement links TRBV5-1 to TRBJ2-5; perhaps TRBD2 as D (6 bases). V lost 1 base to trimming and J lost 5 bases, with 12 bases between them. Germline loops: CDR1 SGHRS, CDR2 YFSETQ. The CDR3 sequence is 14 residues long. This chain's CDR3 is CASSLYGGKETQYF. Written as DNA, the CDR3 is TGCGCCAGCAGCTTGTACGGCGGGAAGGAGACCCAGTACTTC.

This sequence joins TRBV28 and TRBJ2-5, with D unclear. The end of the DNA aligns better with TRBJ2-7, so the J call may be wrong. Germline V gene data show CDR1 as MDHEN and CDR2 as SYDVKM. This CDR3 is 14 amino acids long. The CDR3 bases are TGTGCCAGCAGTTTAAGTCCCCCATCCTACGAGCAGTACTTC. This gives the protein CASSLSPPSYEQYF.

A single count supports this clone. The CDR3 bases are TGTGCCATCAGTGGTACAGGGGGCTATACTGAAGCTTTCTTT. Its protein is CAISGTGGYTEAFF. The J gene is TRBJ1-1, the V gene TRBV10-3; 9 positions agree with TRBD1. The trim removed 4 bases at V and 5 bases at J, leaving 5 bases unmatched. CDR1 ENHRY and CDR2 SYGVKD come from the germline V gene. This CDR3 region has 14 residues.

The CDR3 bases are TGCGCCAGCAGCTTGGGGGGGACAGGGGCCACAACGGCCAAAAACATTCAGTACTTC. Residues: CASSLGGTGATTAKNIQYF. The chain couples TRBV5-1 to TRBJ2-4; TRBD1 matches 10 bases. Looked up from germline, CDR1 is SGHRS and CDR2 is YFSETQ. The trim removed 0 bases at V and 1 base at J, leaving 10 bases unmatched. The CDR3 has 19 residues.

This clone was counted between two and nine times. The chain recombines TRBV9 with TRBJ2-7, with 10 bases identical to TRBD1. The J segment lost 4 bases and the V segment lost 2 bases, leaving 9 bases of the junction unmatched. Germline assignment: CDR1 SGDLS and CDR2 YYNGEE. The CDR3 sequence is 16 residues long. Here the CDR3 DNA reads TGTGCCAGCAGCGTCTCCTTCGGGACAGGGGAATACGAGCAGTACTTC. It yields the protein CASSVSFGTGEYEQYF.

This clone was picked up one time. The CDR3 nucleotides read TGTGCCAGCAGTTCCCCGGGACAGGAAAAACTGTTTTTT. Translation gives CASSSPGQEKLFF. The rearrangement links TRBV28 to TRBJ1-4, with 7 bases that match TRBD1. The trim removed 4 bases at V and 8 bases at J, leaving 4 bases unmatched. This CDR3 is 13 amino acids long. In germline, CDR1 is MDHEN, CDR2 SYDVKM.

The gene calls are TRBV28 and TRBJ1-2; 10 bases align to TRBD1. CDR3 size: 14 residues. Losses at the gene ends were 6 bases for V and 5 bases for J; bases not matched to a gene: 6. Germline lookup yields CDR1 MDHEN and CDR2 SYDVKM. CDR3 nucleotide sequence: TGTGCCAGCAGACGACAGGGGGCAGGTTATGGCTACACCTTC. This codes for CASRRQGAGYGYTF.

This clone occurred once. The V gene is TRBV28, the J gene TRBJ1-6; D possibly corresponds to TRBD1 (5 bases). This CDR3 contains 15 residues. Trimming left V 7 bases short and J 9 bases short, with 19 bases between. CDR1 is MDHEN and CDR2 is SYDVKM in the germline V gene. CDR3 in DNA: TGTGCCAGCACGGAGGGTAGGGGCATCAGTTCACCCCTCCACTTT. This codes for CASTEGRGISSPLHF.

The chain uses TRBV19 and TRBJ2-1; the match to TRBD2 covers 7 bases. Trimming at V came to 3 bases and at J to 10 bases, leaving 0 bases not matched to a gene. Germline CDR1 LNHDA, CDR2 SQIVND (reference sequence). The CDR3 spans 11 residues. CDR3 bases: TGTGCCAGTAGTATGGGACTAGAGCAGTTCTTC. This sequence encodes CASSMGLEQFF.

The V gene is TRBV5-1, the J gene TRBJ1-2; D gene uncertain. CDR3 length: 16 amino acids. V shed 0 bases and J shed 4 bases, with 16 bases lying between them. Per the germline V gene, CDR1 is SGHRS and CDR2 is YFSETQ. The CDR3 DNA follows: TGCGCCAGCAGCTTGGGACCAGGAGGGATCGGCTATGGCTACACCTTC. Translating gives CASSLGPGGIGYGYTF.

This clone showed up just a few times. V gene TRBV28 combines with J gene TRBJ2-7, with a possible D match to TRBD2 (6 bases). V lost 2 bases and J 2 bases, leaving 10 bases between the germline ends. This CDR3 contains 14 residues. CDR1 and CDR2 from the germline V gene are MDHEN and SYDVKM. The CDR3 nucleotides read TGTGCCAGCAGTTTACCGGGACTGACCTACGAGCAGTACTTC. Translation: CASSLPGLTYEQYF.

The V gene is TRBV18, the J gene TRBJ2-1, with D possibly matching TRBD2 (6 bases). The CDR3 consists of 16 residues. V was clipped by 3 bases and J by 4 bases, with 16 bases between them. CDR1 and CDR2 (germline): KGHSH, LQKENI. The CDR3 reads CASSPDYSGGYNEQFF. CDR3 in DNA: TGTGCCAGCTCACCGGATTATAGCGGTGGATACAATGAGCAGTTCTTC.

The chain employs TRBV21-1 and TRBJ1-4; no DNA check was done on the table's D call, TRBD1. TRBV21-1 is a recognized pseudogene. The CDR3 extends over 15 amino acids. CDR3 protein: CASSTSGTGLRKLFF. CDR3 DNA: TGTGCCAGCAGCACCTCCGGGACAGGTCTTCGAAAACTGTTTTTT.

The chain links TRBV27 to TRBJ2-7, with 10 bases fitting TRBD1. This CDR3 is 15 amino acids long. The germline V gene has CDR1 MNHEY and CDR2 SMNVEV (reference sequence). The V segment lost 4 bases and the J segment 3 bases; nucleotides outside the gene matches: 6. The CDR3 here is CASSSRTGGFYEQYF. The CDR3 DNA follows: TGTGCCAGCAGTTCTAGGACAGGGGGTTTCTACGAGCAGTACTTC.

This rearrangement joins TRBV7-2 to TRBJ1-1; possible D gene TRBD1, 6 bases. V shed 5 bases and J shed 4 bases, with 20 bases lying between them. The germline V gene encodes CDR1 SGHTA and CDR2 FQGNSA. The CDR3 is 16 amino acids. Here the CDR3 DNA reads TGTGCCAGCAGCCCGAGTATTAACAGGGCCGTCACTGAAGCTTTCTTT. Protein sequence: CASSPSINRAVTEAFF.

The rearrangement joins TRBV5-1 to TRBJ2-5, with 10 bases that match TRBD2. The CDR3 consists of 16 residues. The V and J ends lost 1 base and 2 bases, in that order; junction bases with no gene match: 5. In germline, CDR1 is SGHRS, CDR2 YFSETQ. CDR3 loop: CASSLRTSGTQETQYF. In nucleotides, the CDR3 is TGCGCCAGCAGCTTGCGAACTAGCGGGACGCAAGAGACCCAGTACTTC.